The T cell receptor (beta chain) under discussion was sequenced for a study of cytomegalovirus exposure and HLA in healthy donors. Study-level results: There were 164 TCR beta chains listed as cytomegalovirus-associated. At a 0.05 false discovery rate, a later analysis found around 17,000 TCR beta sequences to be associated with HLA alleles.

With 60 Vbeta and 13 Jbeta primers, the PCR was carried out. Method: immunoSEQ multiplex PCR; TCRdb's copy keeps in-frame clones and lacks some. Of fewer than 120,000 clones detected, over 60% appear once; the ten largest clones hold around 1.3%. CDR1 and CDR2 from the germline V gene are MGHRA and YSYEKL. The V and J ends lost 1 base and 3 bases, in that order; junction bases with no gene match: 5. The CDR3 extends over 15 amino acids. With regard to this clone: Its antigen is undetermined.

Sequencing was performed on PBMCs. The receptor was derived from a woman between 25 and 40 years old in good health and CMV-seronegative. The chain links TRBV4-1 to TRBJ1-1; 7 nucleotides line up with TRBD1. CDR3 in amino acids: CASSQVGRGDTEAFF. CDR3 in DNA: TGCGCCAGCAGCCAAGTGGGCAGGGGGGACACTGAAGCTTTCTTT.